This entry concerns a single T cell receptor beta chain. Its matching antigen is unknown. The data derive from a study of T cell responses to AZD1222 COVID-19 vaccine. Study-level points and caveats: Spike-wide vaccine-associated CD4 TCRs dominated at 160-218 and 743-854. The donors showed a predominance of white British ancestry and of females, with possible underestimation of clonal diversity. Only after the peak T cell response were repertoires sampled.

Germline CDR1 is SEHNR and CDR2 is FQNEAQ (reference sequence). Trimming removed 4 bases from V and 4 bases from J; junction bases left unmatched: 9. The CDR3 length is 15 residues. Clones were sequenced by immunoSEQ multiplex PCR, and TCRdb holds only the in-frame ones, with some missing. There are 90,000 to 150,000 clones in the sample; roughly 91% occur only once, and roughly 1.2% lies in the top ten. The chain carries TRBV7-9 and TRBJ2-5, with 7 bases aligning to TRBD1. This sequence originates from an adult in good health. The material sequenced was peripheral blood, taken on day 0 of AZD1222 vaccination. The CDR3 DNA sequence: TGTGCCAGCAGCTCGTGGACAGGTCGGGGAGAGACCCAGTACTTC. Translation gives CASSSWTGRGETQYF.